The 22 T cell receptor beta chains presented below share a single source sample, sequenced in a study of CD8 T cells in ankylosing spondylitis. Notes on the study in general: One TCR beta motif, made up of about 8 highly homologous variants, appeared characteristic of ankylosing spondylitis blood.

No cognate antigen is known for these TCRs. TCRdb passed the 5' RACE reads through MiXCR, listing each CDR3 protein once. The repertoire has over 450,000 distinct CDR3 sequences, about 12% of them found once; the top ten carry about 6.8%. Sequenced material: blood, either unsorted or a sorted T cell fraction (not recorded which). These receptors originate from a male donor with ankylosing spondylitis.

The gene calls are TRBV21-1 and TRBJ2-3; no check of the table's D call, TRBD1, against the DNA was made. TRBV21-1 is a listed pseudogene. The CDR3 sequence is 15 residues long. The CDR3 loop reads CASGFNPQGTDTQYF. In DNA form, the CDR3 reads TGTGCCAGCGGCTTCAATCCCCAGGGGACTGATACGCAGTATTTT.

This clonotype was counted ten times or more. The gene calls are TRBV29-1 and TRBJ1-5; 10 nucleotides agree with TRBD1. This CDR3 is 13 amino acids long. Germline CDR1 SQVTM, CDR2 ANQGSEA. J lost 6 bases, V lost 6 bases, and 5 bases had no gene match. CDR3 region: CSVWTGGGQPQHF. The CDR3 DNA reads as TGCAGCGTGTGGACAGGGGGAGGTCAGCCCCAGCATTTT.

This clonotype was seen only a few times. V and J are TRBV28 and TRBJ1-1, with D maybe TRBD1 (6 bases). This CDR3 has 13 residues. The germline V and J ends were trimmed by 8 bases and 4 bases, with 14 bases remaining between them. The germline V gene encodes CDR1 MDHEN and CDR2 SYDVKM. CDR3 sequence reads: CASVTWGPTEAFF. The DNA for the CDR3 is TGTGCCAGCGTAACGTGGGGGCCCACTGAAGCTTTCTTT. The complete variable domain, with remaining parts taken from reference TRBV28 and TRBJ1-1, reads DVKVTQSSRYLVKRTGEKVFLECVQDMDHENMFWYRQDPGLGLRLIYFSYDVKMKEKGDIPEGYSVSREKKERFSLILESASTNQTSMYLCASVTWGPTEAFFGQGTRLTVV.

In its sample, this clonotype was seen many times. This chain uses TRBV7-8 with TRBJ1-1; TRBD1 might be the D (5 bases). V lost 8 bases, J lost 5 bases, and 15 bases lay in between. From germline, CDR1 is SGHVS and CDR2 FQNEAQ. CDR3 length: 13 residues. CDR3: CASRFQGETEAFF. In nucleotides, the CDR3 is TGTGCCAGCCGATTTCAGGGTGAGACTGAAGCTTTCTTT.

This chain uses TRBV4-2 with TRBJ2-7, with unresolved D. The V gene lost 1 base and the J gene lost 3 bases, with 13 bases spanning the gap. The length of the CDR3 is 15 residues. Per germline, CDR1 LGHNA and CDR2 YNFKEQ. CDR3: CASSQVFDRRYEQYF. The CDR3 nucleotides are TGTGCCAGCAGCCAAGTATTCGACCGTCGCTACGAGCAGTACTTC.

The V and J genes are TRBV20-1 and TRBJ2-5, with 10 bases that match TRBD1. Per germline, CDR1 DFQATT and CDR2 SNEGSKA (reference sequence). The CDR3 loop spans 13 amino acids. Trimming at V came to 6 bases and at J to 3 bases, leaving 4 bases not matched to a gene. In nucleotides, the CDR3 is TGCAGTGCCACCGGGACAGGGGAAGAGACCCAGTACTTC. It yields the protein CSATGTGEETQYF.

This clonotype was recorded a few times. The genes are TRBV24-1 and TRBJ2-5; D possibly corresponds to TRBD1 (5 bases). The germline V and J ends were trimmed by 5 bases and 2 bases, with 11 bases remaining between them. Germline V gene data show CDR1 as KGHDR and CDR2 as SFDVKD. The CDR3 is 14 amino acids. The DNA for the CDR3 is TGTGCCACCAGTGGTACAGGATCTCAAGAGACCCAGTACTTC. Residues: CATSGTGSQETQYF.

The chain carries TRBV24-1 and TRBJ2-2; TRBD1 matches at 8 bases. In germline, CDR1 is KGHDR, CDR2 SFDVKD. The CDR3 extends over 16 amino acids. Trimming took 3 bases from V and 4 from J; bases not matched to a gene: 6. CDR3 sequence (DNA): TGTGCCACCAGTGATCTCCGGACAGGGTCCACCGGGGAGCTGTTTTTT. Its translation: CATSDLRTGSTGELFF.

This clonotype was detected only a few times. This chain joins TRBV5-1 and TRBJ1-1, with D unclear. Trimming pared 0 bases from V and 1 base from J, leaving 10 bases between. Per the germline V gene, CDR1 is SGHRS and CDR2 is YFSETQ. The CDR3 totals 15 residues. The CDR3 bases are TGCGCCAGCAGCTTGGATGGGTCCAGGAACACTGAAGCTTTCTTT. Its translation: CASSLDGSRNTEAFF. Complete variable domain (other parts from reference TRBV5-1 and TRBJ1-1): KAGVTQTPRYLIKTRGQQVTLSCSPISGHRSVSWYQQTPGQGLQFLFEYFSETQRNKGNFPGRFSGRQFSNSRSEMNVSTLELGDSALYLCASSLDGSRNTEAFFGQGTRLTVV.

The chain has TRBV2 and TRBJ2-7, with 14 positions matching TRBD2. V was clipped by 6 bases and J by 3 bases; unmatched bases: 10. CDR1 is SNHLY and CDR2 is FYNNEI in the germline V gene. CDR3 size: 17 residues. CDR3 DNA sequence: TGTGCCAGCAGACCCGGGACTAGCGGGAGTTTAGGCTACGAGCAGTACTTC. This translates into CASRPGTSGSLGYEQYF.

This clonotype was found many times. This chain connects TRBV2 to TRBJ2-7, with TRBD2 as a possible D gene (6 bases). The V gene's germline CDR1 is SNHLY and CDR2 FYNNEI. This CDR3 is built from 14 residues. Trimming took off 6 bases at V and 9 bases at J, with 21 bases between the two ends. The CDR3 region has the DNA TGTGCCAGCAGCGCCAAACCCCGACTAGACGGGCAGTACGTC. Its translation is CASSAKPRLDGQYV.

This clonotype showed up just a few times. The CDR3 loop reads CASSVNDEQFF. The CDR3 DNA reads TGTGCCAGCTCAGTAAACGATGAGCAGTTCTTC. This sequence joins TRBV18 and TRBJ2-1; D is unresolved. The CDR3 loop spans 11 amino acids. Trimming cost V 5 bases and J 8 bases, with 7 bases left between them. From germline, CDR1 is KGHSH and CDR2 LQKENI.

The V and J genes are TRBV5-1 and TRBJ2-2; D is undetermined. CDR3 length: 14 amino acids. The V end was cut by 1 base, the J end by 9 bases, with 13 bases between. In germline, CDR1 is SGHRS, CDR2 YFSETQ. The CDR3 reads CASSLTLVGWELFF. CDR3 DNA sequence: TGCGCCAGCAGCTTGACGCTGGTCGGCTGGGAGCTGTTTTTT.

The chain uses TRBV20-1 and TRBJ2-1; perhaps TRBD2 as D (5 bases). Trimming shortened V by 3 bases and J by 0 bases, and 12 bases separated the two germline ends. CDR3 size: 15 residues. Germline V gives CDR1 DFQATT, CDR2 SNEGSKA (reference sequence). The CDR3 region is CSASKAGFSYNEQFF. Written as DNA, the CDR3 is TGCAGTGCTAGCAAGGCGGGTTTCTCCTACAATGAGCAGTTCTTC.

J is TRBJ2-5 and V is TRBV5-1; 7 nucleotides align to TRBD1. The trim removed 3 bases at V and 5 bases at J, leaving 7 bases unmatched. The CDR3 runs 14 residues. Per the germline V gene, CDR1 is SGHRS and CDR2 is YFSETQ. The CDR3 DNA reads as TGCGCCAGCAGCTCTTCGACAGGGAGTGAGACCCAGTACTTC. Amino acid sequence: CASSSSTGSETQYF.

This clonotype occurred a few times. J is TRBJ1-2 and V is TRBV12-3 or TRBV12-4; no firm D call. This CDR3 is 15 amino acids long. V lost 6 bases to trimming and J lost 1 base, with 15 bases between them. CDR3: CASRGSGTFNYGYTF. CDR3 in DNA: TGTGCCAGCAGAGGGTCGGGTACCTTTAACTATGGCTACACCTTC.

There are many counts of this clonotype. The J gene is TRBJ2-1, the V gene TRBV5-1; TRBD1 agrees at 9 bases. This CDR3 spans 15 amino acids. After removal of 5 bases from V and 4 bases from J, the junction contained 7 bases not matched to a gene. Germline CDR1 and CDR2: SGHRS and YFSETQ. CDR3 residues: CASSSSGTGYNEQFF. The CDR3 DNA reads TGCGCCAGCAGTTCTTCCGGGACAGGGTACAATGAGCAGTTCTTC. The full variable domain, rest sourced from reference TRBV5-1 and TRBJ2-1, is KAGVTQTPRYLIKTRGQQVTLSCSPISGHRSVSWYQQTPGQGLQFLFEYFSETQRNKGNFPGRFSGRQFSNSRSEMNVSTLELGDSALYLCASSSSGTGYNEQFFGPGTRLTVL.

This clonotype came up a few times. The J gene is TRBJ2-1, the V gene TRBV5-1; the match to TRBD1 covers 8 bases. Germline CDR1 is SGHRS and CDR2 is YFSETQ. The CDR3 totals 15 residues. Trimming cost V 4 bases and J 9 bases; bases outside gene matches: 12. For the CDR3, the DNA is TGCGCCAGCAGCACCCGACAGGGGACGGGCGTTGAGCAGTTCTTC. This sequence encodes CASSTRQGTGVEQFF.

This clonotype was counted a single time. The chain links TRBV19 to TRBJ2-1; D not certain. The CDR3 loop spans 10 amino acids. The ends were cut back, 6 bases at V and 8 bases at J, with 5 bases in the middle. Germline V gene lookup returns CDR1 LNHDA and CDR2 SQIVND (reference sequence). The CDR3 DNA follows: TGTGCCAGTAGCGGGTATGAGCAGTTCTTC. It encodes CASSGYEQFF.

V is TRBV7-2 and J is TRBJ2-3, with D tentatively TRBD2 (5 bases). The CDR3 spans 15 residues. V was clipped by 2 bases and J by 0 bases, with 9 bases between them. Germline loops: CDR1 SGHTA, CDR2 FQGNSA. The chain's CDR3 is CASSLNLASTDTQYF. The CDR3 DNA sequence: TGTGCCAGCAGCTTAAACCTAGCTAGCACAGATACGCAGTATTTT.

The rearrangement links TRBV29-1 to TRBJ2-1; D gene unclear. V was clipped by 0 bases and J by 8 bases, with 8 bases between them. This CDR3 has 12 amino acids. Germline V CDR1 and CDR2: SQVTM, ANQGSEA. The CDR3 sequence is CSVEDILDEQFF. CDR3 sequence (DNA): TGCAGCGTTGAAGATATACTGGATGAGCAGTTCTTC.

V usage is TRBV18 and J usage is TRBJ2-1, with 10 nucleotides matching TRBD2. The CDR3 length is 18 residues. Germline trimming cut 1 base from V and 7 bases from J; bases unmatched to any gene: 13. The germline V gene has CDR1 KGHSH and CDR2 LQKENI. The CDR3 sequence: CASSPRGPSGSSGNEQFF. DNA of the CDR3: TGTGCCAGCTCACCACGTGGTCCTAGCGGGAGTTCGGGGAATGAGCAGTTCTTC.